This is a list of T cell receptor beta chains from one sample in a study of a mutant IDH1 vaccine in newly diagnosed glioma. No cognate antigen is known for these TCRs. Only in-frame clones appear in the TCRdb table, and some are missing; sequencing was by immunoSEQ multiplex PCR. The sample lists about 56,000 clones; less than 80% were seen once. This sample comprised PBMCs, obtained from a glioma patient whose treatment included an IDH1 peptide vaccine. These receptor sequences come from a man aged 45 to 65 with glioma. Each CDR3 is given with its conserved first and last residue. A D gene is named only where the DNA matches it firmly. Size is omitted from some rows. Given values are once, few, many or a class for expanded clones.

clone size	V gene	J gene	D gene	CDR3 protein	CDR3 DNA
few	TRBV19	TRBJ1-4	-	CASSNQANEKLFF	TGTGCCAGTAGTAACCAGGCTAATGAAAAACTGTTTTTT
-	TRBV4-2	TRBJ1-5	-	CASSQDVGWGVGGQPQHF	TGTGCCAGCAGCCAAGATGTTGGGTGGGGGGTCGGTGGCCAGCCCCAGCATTTT
once	TRBV7-2	TRBJ1-4	-	CASSLVGERTNEKLFF	TGTGCCAGCAGCTTAGTCGGAGAGAGAACTAATGAAAAACTGTTTTTT
-	TRBV5-1	TRBJ2-7	-	CASSLESSSYEQYF	TGCGCCAGCAGCTTGGAGTCCAGCTCCTACGAGCAGTACTTC
-	TRBV7-3	TRBJ2-5	-	CASSLTNSKGETQYF	TGTGCCAGCAGCTTGACAAATTCGAAGGGGGAGACCCAGTACTTC
-	TRBV11-2	TRBJ2-3	-	CASSPSLGGGRVDTQYF	TGTGCCAGCAGCCCCTCCCTGGGGGGGGGCCGGGTAGATACGCAGTATTTT
-	TRBV30	TRBJ1-1	TRBD1	CAWSPTGHTEAFF	TGTGCCTGGAGCCCGACAGGGCACACTGAAGCTTTCTTT
-	TRBV5-6	TRBJ1-3	-	CASSFKLGTGNTIYF	TGTGCCAGCAGTTTCAAGTTAGGGACTGGAAACACCATATATTTT
-	TRBV19	TRBJ2-5	TRBD1	CASTTGGVGETQYF	TGTGCCAGTACCACAGGGGGTGTCGGGGAGACCCAGTACTTC
once	TRBV6-4	TRBJ1-5	-	CASSAGGNQPQHF	TGTGCCAGCAGTGCAGGGGGCAATCAGCCCCAGCATTTT
-	TRBV19	TRBJ1-5	-	CASRDSNQPQHF	TGTGCCAGTAGGGACAGTAATCAGCCCCAGCATTTT
few	TRBV2	TRBJ2-2	-	CASSALENTGELFF	TGTGCCAGCAGCGCATTAGAGAACACCGGGGAGCTGTTTTTT
few	TRBV11-2	TRBJ2-1	-	CASSLAGEKRFF	TGTGCCAGCAGCTTAGCCGGCGAGAAACGGTTCTTC
-	TRBV27	TRBJ2-7	-	CASSLGPRLEQYF	TGTGCCAGCAGTTTAGGCCCTCGTTTAGAGCAGTACTTC
once	TRBV4-3	TRBJ1-5	TRBD1	CASSQDPGTGGLQPQHF	TGCGCCAGCAGCCAAGATCCCGGGACAGGGGGCTTACAGCCCCAGCATTTT
-	TRBV7-9	TRBJ1-1	-	CASSGGDTEAFF	TGTGCCAGCAGCGGCGGGGACACTGAAGCTTTCTTT
-	TRBV7-8	TRBJ1-4	-	CASTLSSTNEKLFF	TGTGCCAGCACCCTAAGCTCAACTAATGAAAAACTGTTTTTT
-	TRBV5-4	TRBJ2-1	-	CASSFQAYEQFF	TGTGCCAGCAGCTTTCAGGCTTATGAGCAGTTCTTC
-	TRBV4-3	TRBJ1-5	-	CASSHSLGRPQHF	TGCGCCAGCAGCCATTCCCTGGGCCGGCCCCAGCATTTT
-	TRBV30	TRBJ1-3	-	CAWRGPGTRGNTIYF	TGTGCCTGGAGGGGACCCGGGACGCGGGGAAACACCATATATTTT
-	TRBV9	TRBJ1-4	-	CASSVGSETTNEKLFF	TGTGCCAGCAGCGTAGGCAGCGAAACAACTAATGAAAAACTGTTTTTT
few	TRBV7-8	TRBJ1-5	-	CASSLVGRQEQHF	TGTGCCAGCAGCTTAGTGGGGAGACAGGAACAGCATTTT
-	TRBV7-9	TRBJ1-6	-	CASSQDSAFSPLHF	TGTGCCAGCAGCCAGGACAGCGCCTTCTCACCCCTCCACTTT
-	TRBV6-6	TRBJ1-2	-	CASTRGDYGYTF	TGTGCCAGCACTAGGGGGGATTATGGCTACACCTTC